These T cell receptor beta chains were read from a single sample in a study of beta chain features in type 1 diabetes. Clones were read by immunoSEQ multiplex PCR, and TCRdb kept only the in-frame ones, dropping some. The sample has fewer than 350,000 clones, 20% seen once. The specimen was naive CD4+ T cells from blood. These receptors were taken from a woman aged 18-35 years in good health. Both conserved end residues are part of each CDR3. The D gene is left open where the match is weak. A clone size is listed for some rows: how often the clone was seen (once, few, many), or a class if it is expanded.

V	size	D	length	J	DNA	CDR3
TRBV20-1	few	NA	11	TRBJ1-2	TGCAGTGCTAGAGATAGGGGAATCAGCACCTTC	CSARDRGISTF
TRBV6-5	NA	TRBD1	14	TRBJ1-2	TGTGCCAGCAGTTACCGACAGGGAGTGGTCGGCTACACCTTC	CASSYRQGVVGYTF
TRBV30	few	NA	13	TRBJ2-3	TGTGCCTGGAGTGTACAGGACCGGGATACGCAGTATTTT	CAWSVQDRDTQYF
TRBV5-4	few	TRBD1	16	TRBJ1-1	TGTGCCAGCAGCGCGGGACTCGGGACAGGGGTCACTGAAGCTTTCTTT	CASSAGLGTGVTEAFF
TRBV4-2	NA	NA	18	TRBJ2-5	TGTGCCAGCAGCCAAGAAGCGAGGGGACTCCCCTCGGGAGAGACCCAGTACTTC	CASSQEARGLPSGETQYF
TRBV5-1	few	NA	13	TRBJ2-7	TGCGCCAGCAGCTTACAGGGTTGGTACGAGCAGTACTTC	CASSLQGWYEQYF
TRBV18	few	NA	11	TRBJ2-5	TGTGCCAGCTCGCGGCGGGAGACCCAGTACTTC	CASSRRETQYF
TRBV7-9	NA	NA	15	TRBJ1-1	TGTGCCAGCAGCGCACCTAGACCGGCGGACACTGAAGCTTTCTTT	CASSAPRPADTEAFF
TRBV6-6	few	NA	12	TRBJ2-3	TGTGCCAGCAGTTACTCCTTGGATACGCAGTATTTT	CASSYSLDTQYF
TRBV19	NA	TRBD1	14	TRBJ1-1	TGTGCCAGTAACAGGGACAGGGATTGGACTGAAGCTTTCTTT	CASNRDRDWTEAFF
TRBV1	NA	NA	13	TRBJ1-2	TGCACCAGCCGCCCACAGGGAGACTATGGCTACACCTTC	CTSRPQGDYGYTF
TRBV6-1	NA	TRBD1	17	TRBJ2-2	TGTGCCAGCAGTGAAGCGCTTGGGACAGGGGACCCCGGGGAGCTGTTTTTT	CASSEALGTGDPGELFF
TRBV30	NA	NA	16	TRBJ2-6	TGTGCCTGGGCCCGGGCGGGGAACTCTGGGGCCAACGTCCTGACTTTC	CAWARAGNSGANVLTF
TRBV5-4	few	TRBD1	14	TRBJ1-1	TGTGCCAGCAGCTTGGTTGGCAGGGGGGCTGAAGCTTTCTTT	CASSLVGRGAEAFF